The 11 T cell receptor beta chains given below trace back to one sample, sequenced in a study of T cell responses to AZD1222 COVID-19 vaccine. TCRdb's copy holds only in-frame clones and misses some; the assay was immunoSEQ multiplex PCR. This sample carries about 200,000 clones, around nine tenths of them seen once, and the ten largest clones take 3.6%. The specimen comprised peripheral blood, sampled 28 days after the second dose of the MenACWY control vaccine. These receptors all come from an adult who received the MenACWY meningococcal vaccine as a control.

The gene calls are TRBV9 and TRBJ2-2; D is unclear. The CDR3 is 16 residues long. Per the germline V gene, CDR1 is SGDLS and CDR2 is YYNGEE. Trimming took off 0 bases at V and 1 base at J, with 10 bases between the two ends. CDR3 region: CASSVGPPRNTGELFF. The CDR3 region has the DNA TGTGCCAGCAGCGTAGGGCCACCGAGGAACACCGGGGAGCTGTTTTTT.

The V and J genes are TRBV24-1 and TRBJ1-5; 11 bases align to TRBD1. Germline V gene sequence: CDR1 KGHDR, CDR2 SFDVKD. The length of the CDR3 is 13 residues. V was clipped by 9 bases and J by 7 bases; unmatched bases: 4. The CDR3 loop is CATSGTGGQPQHF. CDR3 DNA: TGTGCCACCTCCGGGACAGGGGGACAGCCCCAGCATTTT.

The genes are TRBV19 and TRBJ1-1; 11 nucleotides match TRBD1. Germline loops: CDR1 LNHDA, CDR2 SQIVND (reference sequence). V gave up 6 bases and J gave up 7 bases; unmatched junction bases: 4. The CDR3 runs 13 residues. The CDR3 DNA is TGTGCCAGTAGGGGACAGGGGGTACATGAAGCTTTCTTT. Its translation: CASRGQGVHEAFF.

In its sample, this clone was seen once. Other DNA sequences from this sample encode an identical CDR3 as well. The J gene is TRBJ1-5, the V gene TRBV9, with D perhaps TRBD1 (6 bases). Trimming shortened V by 0 bases and J by 9 bases, and 10 bases separated the two germline ends. Germline V gene lookup returns CDR1 SGDLS and CDR2 YYNGEE. The CDR3 loop spans 13 amino acids. The CDR3, as DNA: TGTGCCAGCAGCGTAGGGCAGGACAGGCCCCAGCATTTT. It translates to CASSVGQDRPQHF.

This clone occurred once. This chain uses TRBV15 with TRBJ2-7, with TRBD1 matching over 8 bases. The V gene end was trimmed by 1 base and the J gene end by 3 bases; junction bases not matched to a gene: 11. CDR1 and CDR2 (germline): LNHNV, YYDKDF (reference sequence). This CDR3 region has 17 residues. The CDR3 region has the DNA TGTGCCACCAGCAGAGGCGCTTACCGGGACAGGAGCTACGAGCAGTACTTC. Translation gives CATSRGAYRDRSYEQYF.

This chain links TRBV6-5 with TRBJ2-7; D unresolved. Germline CDR1 reads MNHEY; CDR2 reads SVGAGI. The CDR3 sequence is 12 residues long. V was cut by 6 bases and J by 3 bases, with 9 bases left in between. The CDR3 sequence is CASRSAGYEQYF. The CDR3 region has the DNA TGTGCCAGCAGATCGGCCGGCTACGAGCAGTACTTC.

The chain is built from TRBV4-3 and TRBJ2-2, with D uncertain. The CDR3 spans 14 residues. Germline CDR1 reads LGHNA; CDR2 reads YSLEER. Deletions cut 1 base from V and 4 bases from J, with 7 bases between. The CDR3 loop reads CASSQVGGTGELFF. The DNA of the CDR3 is TGCGCCAGCAGCCAAGTGGGCGGCACCGGGGAGCTGTTTTTT.

The gene calls are TRBV5-1 and TRBJ1-1; D unclear. With 0 bases removed from V and 1 base from J, the gap between germline ends came to 7 bases. Germline-derived CDR1 and CDR2 are SGHRS and YFSETQ. The CDR3 is made up of 14 amino acids. DNA of the CDR3: TGCGCCAGCAGCTTGGATTTCAGGAACACTGAAGCTTTCTTT. This codes for CASSLDFRNTEAFF.

The J gene is TRBJ2-3, the V gene TRBV7-2, with a possible D match to TRBD1 (5 bases). The germline V and J ends were trimmed by 8 bases and 1 base, with 10 bases remaining between them. Germline V lookup: CDR1 SGHTA, CDR2 FQGNSA. The CDR3 loop spans 13 amino acids. This CDR3 reads CASQATGTDTQYF. Here the CDR3 DNA reads TGTGCCAGCCAGGCGACAGGCACAGATACGCAGTATTTT. Complete variable domain (other parts from reference TRBV7-2 and TRBJ2-3): GAGVSQSPSNKVTEKGKDVELRCDPISGHTALYWYRQSLGQGLEFLIYFQGNSAPDKSGLPSDRFSAERTGGSVSTLTIQRTQQEDSAVYLCASQATGTDTQYFGPGTRLTVL.

The chain uses TRBV5-1 and TRBJ2-7; D remains unclear. Germline V gene sequence: CDR1 SGHRS, CDR2 YFSETQ. V lost 0 bases and J lost 2, with 9 bases in between. The CDR3 loop spans 14 amino acids. CDR3: CASSLGGRTYEQYF. CDR3 coding DNA: TGCGCCAGCAGCTTGGGCGGCAGAACCTACGAGCAGTACTTC.

V usage is TRBV2 and J usage is TRBJ2-7; 9 bases agree with TRBD1. Losses at the gene ends were 5 bases for V and 7 bases for J; bases not matched to a gene: 9. The V gene's germline CDR1 is SNHLY and CDR2 FYNNEI. The CDR3 consists of 14 residues. Here the CDR3 DNA reads TGTGCCAGCAGTCGAGACAGGGGGAGGGAAGAGCAGTACTTC. As protein: CASSRDRGREEQYF.